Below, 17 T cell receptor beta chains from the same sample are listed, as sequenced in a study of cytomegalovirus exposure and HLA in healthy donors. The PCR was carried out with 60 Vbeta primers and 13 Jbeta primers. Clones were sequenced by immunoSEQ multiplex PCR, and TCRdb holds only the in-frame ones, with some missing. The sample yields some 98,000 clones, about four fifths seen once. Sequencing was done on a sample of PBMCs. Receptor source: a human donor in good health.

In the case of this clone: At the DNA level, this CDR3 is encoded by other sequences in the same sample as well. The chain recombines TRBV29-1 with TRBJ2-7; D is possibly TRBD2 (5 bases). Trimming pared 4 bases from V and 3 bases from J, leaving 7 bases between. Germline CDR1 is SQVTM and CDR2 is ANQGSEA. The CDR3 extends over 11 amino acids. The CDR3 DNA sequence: TGCAGCGTTGCCGGGGTCTACGAGCAGTACTTC. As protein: CSVAGVYEQYF.

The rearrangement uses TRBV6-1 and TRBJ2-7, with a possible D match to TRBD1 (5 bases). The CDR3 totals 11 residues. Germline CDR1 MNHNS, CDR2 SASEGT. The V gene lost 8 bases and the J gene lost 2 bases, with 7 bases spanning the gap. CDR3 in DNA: TGTGCCAGCGCCAGGGCCTACGAGCAGTACTTC. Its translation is CASARAYEQYF.

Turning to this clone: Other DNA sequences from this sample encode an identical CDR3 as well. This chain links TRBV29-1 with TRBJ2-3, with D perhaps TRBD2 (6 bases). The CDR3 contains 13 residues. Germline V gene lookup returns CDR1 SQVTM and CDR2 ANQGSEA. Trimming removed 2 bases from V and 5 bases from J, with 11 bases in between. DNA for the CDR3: TGCAGCGTTGAAAAGCTAGCGAGAGATACGCAGTATTTT. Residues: CSVEKLARDTQYF.

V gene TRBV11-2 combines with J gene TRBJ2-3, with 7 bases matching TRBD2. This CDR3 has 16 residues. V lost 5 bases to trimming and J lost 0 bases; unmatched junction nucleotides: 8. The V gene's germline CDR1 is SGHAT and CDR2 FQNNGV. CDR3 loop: CASSARAGLSTDTQYF. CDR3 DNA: TGTGCCAGCAGCGCGAGAGCGGGGCTTAGCACAGATACGCAGTATTTT.

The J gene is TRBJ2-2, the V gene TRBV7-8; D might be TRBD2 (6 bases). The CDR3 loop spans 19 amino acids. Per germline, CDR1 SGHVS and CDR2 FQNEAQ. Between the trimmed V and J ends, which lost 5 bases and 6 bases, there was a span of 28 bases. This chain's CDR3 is CASSDIKIWDFEAAGELFF. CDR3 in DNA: TGTGCCAGCAGCGACATAAAGATATGGGACTTTGAGGCGGCCGGGGAGCTGTTTTTT.

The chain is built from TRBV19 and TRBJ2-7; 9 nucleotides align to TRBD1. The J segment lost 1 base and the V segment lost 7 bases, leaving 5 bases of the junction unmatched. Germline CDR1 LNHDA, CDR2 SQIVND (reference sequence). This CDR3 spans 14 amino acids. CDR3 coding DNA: TGTGCCAGTACGAGGACAGGGGATTCCTACGAGCAGTACTTC. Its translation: CASTRTGDSYEQYF.

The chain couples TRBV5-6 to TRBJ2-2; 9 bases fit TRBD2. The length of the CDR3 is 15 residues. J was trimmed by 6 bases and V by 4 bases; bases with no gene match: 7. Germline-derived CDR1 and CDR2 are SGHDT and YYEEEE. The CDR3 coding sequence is TGTGCCAGCAGCCTCATGGGACTAGCTGCCGGGGAGCTGTTTTTT. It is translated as CASSLMGLAAGELFF.

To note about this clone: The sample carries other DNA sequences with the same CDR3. CDR3 DNA sequence: TGTGCCAGCTCATGGACTAGCGGGCAAGAGACCCAGTACTTC. It codes for CASSWTSGQETQYF. This chain joins TRBV5-4 and TRBJ2-5; 11 bases match TRBD2. CDR1 and CDR2 (germline): SGHNT, YYREEE (reference sequence). The CDR3 spans 14 residues. Trimming took 7 bases from V and 2 from J; bases not matched to a gene: 4.

CDR3 DNA sequence: TGTGCCAGCAGCCAATCGGGGGGGAGTTCGGATGGCTACACCTTC. Amino acids: CASSQSGGSSDGYTF. V and J are TRBV14 and TRBJ1-2; a possible D gene is TRBD1 (5 bases). CDR1 and CDR2 from the germline V gene are SGHDN and FVKESK. CDR3 length: 15 residues. Trimming pared 2 bases from V and 6 bases from J, leaving 16 bases between. The full variable domain, with the rest looked up from reference TRBV14 and TRBJ1-2, is EAGVTQFPSHSVIEKGQTVTLRCDPISGHDNLYWYRRVMGKEIKFLLHFVKESKQDESGMPNNRFLAERTGGTYSTLKVQPAELEDSGVYFCASSQSGGSSDGYTFGSGTRLTVV.

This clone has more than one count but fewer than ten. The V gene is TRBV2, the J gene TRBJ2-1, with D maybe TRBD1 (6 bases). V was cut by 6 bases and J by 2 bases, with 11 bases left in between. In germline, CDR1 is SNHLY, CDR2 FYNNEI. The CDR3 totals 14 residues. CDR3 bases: TGTGCCAGCAGCGGGACACCTCCCTACAATGAGCAGTTCTTC. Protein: CASSGTPPYNEQFF.

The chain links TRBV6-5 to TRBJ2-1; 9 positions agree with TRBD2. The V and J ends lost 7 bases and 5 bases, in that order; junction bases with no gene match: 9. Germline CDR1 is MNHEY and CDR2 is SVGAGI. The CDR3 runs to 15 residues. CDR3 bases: TGTGCCAGCACCCGACTAGCGGCGTGGGACAATGAGCAGTTCTTC. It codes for CASTRLAAWDNEQFF.

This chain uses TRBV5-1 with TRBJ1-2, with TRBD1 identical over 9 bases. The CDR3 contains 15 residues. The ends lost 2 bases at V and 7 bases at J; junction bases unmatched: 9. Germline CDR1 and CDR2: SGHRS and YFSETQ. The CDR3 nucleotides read TGCGCCAGCAGCTTACCGGGACAGGGTATGCGTGGCTACACCTTC. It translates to CASSLPGQGMRGYTF.

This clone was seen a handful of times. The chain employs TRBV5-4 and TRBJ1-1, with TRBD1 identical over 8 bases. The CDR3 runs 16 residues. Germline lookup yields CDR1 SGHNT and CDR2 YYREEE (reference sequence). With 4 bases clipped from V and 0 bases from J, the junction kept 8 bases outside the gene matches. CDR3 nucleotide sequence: TGTGCCAGCAGCCCCTGGACAGGGCGTATGAACACTGAAGCTTTCTTT. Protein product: CASSPWTGRMNTEAFF.

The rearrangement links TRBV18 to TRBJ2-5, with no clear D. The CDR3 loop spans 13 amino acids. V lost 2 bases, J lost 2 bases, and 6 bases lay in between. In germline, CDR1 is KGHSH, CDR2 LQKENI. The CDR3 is CASSPERQETQYF. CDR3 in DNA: TGTGCCAGCTCACCAGAGAGGCAAGAGACCCAGTACTTC.

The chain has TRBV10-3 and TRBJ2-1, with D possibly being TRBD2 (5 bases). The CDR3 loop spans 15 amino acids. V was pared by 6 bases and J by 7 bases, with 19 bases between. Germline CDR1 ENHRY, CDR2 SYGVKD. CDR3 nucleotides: TGTGCCATCAGCCCGACTACTGGTAAATCAAATGAGCAGTTCTTC. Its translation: CAISPTTGKSNEQFF.

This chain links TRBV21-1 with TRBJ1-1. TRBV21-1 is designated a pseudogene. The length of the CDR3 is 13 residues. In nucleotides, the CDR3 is TGTGCCAGCACCCGGGGGGGATGGACTGAAGCTTTCTTT. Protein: CASTRGGWTEAFF.

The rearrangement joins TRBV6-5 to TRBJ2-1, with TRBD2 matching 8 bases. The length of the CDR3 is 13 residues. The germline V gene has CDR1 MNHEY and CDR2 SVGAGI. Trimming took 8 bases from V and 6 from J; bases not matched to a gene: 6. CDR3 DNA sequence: TGTGCCAGCCGAGCAGCGGGAGTCAATGAGCAGTTCTTC. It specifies CASRAAGVNEQFF.